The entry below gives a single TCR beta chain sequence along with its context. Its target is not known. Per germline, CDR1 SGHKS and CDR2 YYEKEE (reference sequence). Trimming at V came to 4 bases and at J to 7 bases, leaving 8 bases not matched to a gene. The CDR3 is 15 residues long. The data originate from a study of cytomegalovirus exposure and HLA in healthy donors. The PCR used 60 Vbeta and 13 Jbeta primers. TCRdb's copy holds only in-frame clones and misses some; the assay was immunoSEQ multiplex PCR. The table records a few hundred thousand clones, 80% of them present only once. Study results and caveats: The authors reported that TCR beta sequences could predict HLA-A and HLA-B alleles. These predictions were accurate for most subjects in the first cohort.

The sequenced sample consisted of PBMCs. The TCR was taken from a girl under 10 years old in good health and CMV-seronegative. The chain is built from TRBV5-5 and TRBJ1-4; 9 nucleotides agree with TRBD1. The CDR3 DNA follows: TGTGCCAGCAGCCACCACAGGGGGCGCGGTGAAAAACTGTTTTTT. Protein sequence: CASSHHRGRGEKLFF. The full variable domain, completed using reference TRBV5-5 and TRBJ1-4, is DAGVTQSPTHLIKTRGQQVTLRCSPISGHKSVSWYQQVLGQGPQFIFQYYEKEERGRGNFPDRFSARQFPNYSSELNVNALLLGDSALYLCASSHHRGRGEKLFFGSGTQLSVL.